This is a list of T cell receptor beta chains from one sample in a study of response to subunit inactivated influenza vaccine. TCRdb reanalysed the RT-PCR reads using MiXCR and keeps one entry per CDR3 protein. Here the sample spans 550,000 to 800,000 distinct CDR3 sequences, roughly 14% being singletons. Here the sequenced sample was PBMCs from blood, taken 14 to 15 days before vaccination. Receptors were obtained from a man between 45 and 60 years old who received an inactivated influenza vaccine. CDR3s include the opening cysteine and the closing phenylalanine or tryptophan. Each record gives: clone size, J gene, D gene, V gene, CDR3 DNA, CDR3 protein. The D gene is left open where the match is weak. Clone size, where shown, is once, few, many, or a class for clones that have expanded.

.	TRBJ2-7	TRBD1	TRBV28	TGTGCCAGCAGTTGGCCCTCCGGGACAGGGTACGAGCAGTACTTC	CASSWPSGTGYEQYF
.	TRBJ2-7	.	TRBV29-1	TGCAGCGTTGAAGGAGACTCGGGGGCGCTCGGTTACGAGCAGTACTTC	CSVEGDSGALGYEQYF
.	TRBJ1-2	.	TRBV28	TGTGCCAGCAGTCTTGGGACGGTGATCTATGGCTACACCTTC	CASSLGTVIYGYTF
few	TRBJ2-7	TRBD1	TRBV10-3	TGTGCCATTGGGACAGGGAGAGGCGAGCAGTACTTC	CAIGTGRGEQYF
.	TRBJ2-3	.	TRBV6-5	TGTGCCAGCAGTTACGCAGGAACAGATACGCAGTATTTT	CASSYAGTDTQYF
.	TRBJ2-7	.	TRBV27	TGTGCCAGCAGTCGGTCACAGCCGCCCTACGAGCAGTACTTC	CASSRSQPPYEQYF
few	TRBJ1-2	TRBD1	TRBV20-1	TGCAGTGCTCTACAGGGGACCTATGGCTACACCTTC	CSALQGTYGYTF
many	TRBJ2-1	TRBD1	TRBV12-3/TRBV12-4	TGTGCCAGCAGTCCCGGGACAGGGATTCTAGGCAATGAGCAGTTCTTC	CASSPGTGILGNEQFF
many	TRBJ2-7	TRBD1	TRBV20-1	TGCAGTGCTAGGGGCACAGGGGGCGCGTACGAGCAGTACTTC	CSARGTGGAYEQYF
few	TRBJ2-7	TRBD1	TRBV5-1	TGCGCCAGCAGCCCGATGGGGACAGGGAATTTCGAGCAGTACTTC	CASSPMGTGNFEQYF
.	TRBJ1-1	.	TRBV20-1	TGCAGTGCTCAGGGGAACACTGAAGCTTTCTTT	CSAQGNTEAFF
.	TRBJ2-3	.	TRBV27	TGTGCCAGCAGTTCCCCCCCTAGATCCCGGGCGGATACGCAGTATTTT	CASSSPPRSRADTQYF
.	TRBJ2-5	.	TRBV5-1	TGCGCCAGCAGCACCCCAGAACAAGAGACCCAGTACTTC	CASSTPEQETQYF
few	TRBJ2-1	TRBD2	TRBV4-1	TGCGCCAGCAGCCAAGGAATGTGGGACAGGGAACTAGCGGGGGCCTACAATGAGCAGTTCTTC	CASSQGMWDRELAGAYNEQFF
few	TRBJ1-4	TRBD1	TRBV18	TGTGCCAGCCGACAGGGCTTAGATGAAAAACTGTTTTTT	CASRQGLDEKLFF
few	TRBJ1-5	.	TRBV7-3	TGTGCCAGCAGCCCAGGGGCTGGACAGCCCCAGCATTTT	CASSPGAGQPQHF
.	TRBJ2-3	.	TRBV4-2	TGTGCCAGCAGCCACACTCCCGAGTTCCCAGATACGCAGTATTTT	CASSHTPEFPDTQYF
many	TRBJ2-7	TRBD1	TRBV29-1	TGCAGCGTTGGGGGACAGGGATTATTCGAGCAGTACTTC	CSVGGQGLFEQYF
.	TRBJ2-2	TRBD2	TRBV6-5	TGTGCCAGCAGTTACGCAGCGGGAGACACCGGGGAGCTGTTTTTT	CASSYAAGDTGELFF
.	TRBJ1-2	.	TRBV2	TGTGCCAGCAAGGCCCCGACCCGACGCCTCTATGGCTACACCTTC	CASKAPTRRLYGYTF
few	TRBJ2-3	.	TRBV7-3	TGTGCCAGCAGCTTAGGAGGTTGGGTCGGCGTCCCGAGCACAGATACGCAGTATTTT	CASSLGGWVGVPSTDTQYF
.	TRBJ2-1	.	TRBV7-9	TGTGCCAGCAGCTTAGGGATTTGGGGGGCCTCCTACAATGAGCAGTTCTTC	CASSLGIWGASYNEQFF
few	TRBJ2-1	.	TRBV12-3/TRBV12-4	TGTGCCAGCAGCAAAAAAAGCGGCTGGTCCTACAATGAGCAGTTCTTC	CASSKKSGWSYNEQFF
.	TRBJ1-2	TRBD1	TRBV9	TGTGCCAGCAGCGGCCGGGACAGGGGCGACTATGGCTACACCTTC	CASSGRDRGDYGYTF
.	TRBJ2-3	.	TRBV20-1	TGCAGTGCTAGGGGCCCGTGGGGGGTCACAGATACGCAGTATTTT	CSARGPWGVTDTQYF
.	TRBJ2-5	TRBD1	TRBV7-8	TGTGCCAGCAGCTCTACAGGGGGACCCAAGACCCAGTACTTC	CASSSTGGPKTQYF
many	TRBJ2-3	TRBD2	TRBV7-2	TGTGCCAGCAGCTTTAGCGTTAGCGGGAGTGGGACAGATACGCAGTATTTT	CASSFSVSGSGTDTQYF
few	TRBJ2-2	TRBD1	TRBV6-2/TRBV6-3	TGTGCCAGCAGTAACGACAGGGGTCTGCGACTAACTAACACCGGGGAGCTGTTTTTT	CASSNDRGLRLTNTGELFF
few	TRBJ1-2	.	TRBV3-1	TGTGCCAGCAGCCAAGTCGGCGGGGGGCGGACGGATGGCTACACCTTC	CASSQVGGGRTDGYTF
.	TRBJ2-2	.	TRBV7-2	TGTGCCAGCAGCTTCCAGACAGGTTTCACCGGGGAGCTGTTTTTT	CASSFQTGFTGELFF
many	TRBJ2-7	TRBD1	TRBV5-1	TGCGCCAGCAGCTTGGACAGGGGCTACGAGCAGTACTTC	CASSLDRGYEQYF
.	TRBJ2-2	TRBD2	TRBV7-9	TGTGCCAGCAGCGACCCGGGACTAGTGAACACCGGGGAGCTGTTTTTT	CASSDPGLVNTGELFF
few	TRBJ2-7	.	TRBV12-3/TRBV12-4	TGTGCCAGCAGTCGCGCCGCCGGACTGAGAAACGAGCAGTACTTC	CASSRAAGLRNEQYF
few	TRBJ1-1	.	TRBV18	TGTGCCAGCTCACCATCCGGACAGTACACTGAAGCTTTCTTT	CASSPSGQYTEAFF
few	TRBJ2-7	TRBD2	TRBV28	TGTGCCAGCAGTTCGGGGGGGGTCCACGAGCAGTACTTC	CASSSGGVHEQYF
.	TRBJ1-5	.	TRBV19	TGTGCCACAGGGTTCGGTCAGCCCCAGCATTTT	CATGFGQPQHF
.	TRBJ2-2	.	TRBV12-3/TRBV12-4	TGTGCCAGCAGTTTAACCCTTCCCCCCGCATGGGTGTTTTTT	CASSLTLPPAWVFF
once	TRBJ1-1	.	TRBV9	TGTGCCAGCAGCGCGGGGGGGCAGGCCACTGAAGCTTTCTTT	CASSAGGQATEAFF
.	TRBJ2-2	.	TRBV7-2	TGTGCCAGCAGCTTAGATCGGCTAAGAGGGGGGGAGCTGTTTTTT	CASSLDRLRGGELFF
few	TRBJ2-3	.	TRBV4-3	TGCGCCAGCAGCCAGCGGCAGGGACTCTACACAGATACGCAGTATTTT	CASSQRQGLYTDTQYF
.	TRBJ2-7	.	TRBV19	TGTGCCAGTAGTCAGATCTACGAAGGGGAGCAGTACTTC	CASSQIYEGEQYF
many	TRBJ2-7	TRBD2	TRBV29-1	TGCAGCGTTGAAAAAGCGGGAGACGAGCAGTACTTC	CSVEKAGDEQYF
.	TRBJ2-3	.	TRBV7-6	TGTGCCAGCAGCTCAACCGCCGCTAGCACAGATACGCAGTATTTT	CASSSTAASTDTQYF
.	TRBJ1-5	TRBD1	TRBV2	TGTGCCACCGGACAGGGGGTCGGTCAGCCCCAGCATTTT	CATGQGVGQPQHF
few	TRBJ1-2	.	TRBV5-6	TGTGCCAGCAGCCTCAATGCGCGACACTATGGCTACACCTTC	CASSLNARHYGYTF
few	TRBJ2-5	.	TRBV6-2/TRBV6-3	TGTGCCAGCAGTTACCTACTTGGCTTGCAAGAGACCCAGTACTTC	CASSYLLGLQETQYF
many	TRBJ2-7	TRBD2	TRBV29-1	TGCAGCGTTGAACTAGCGGGGGAGATCTACGAGCAGTACTTC	CSVELAGEIYEQYF
.	TRBJ2-1	.	TRBV21-1	TGTGCCAGAAGGGGGACAGGAAATTACTACAATGAGCAGTTCTTC	CARRGTGNYYNEQFF
.	TRBJ2-7	TRBD2	TRBV14	TGTGCCAGCAGCCCGGGACCGGGGGGCTACGAGCAGTACTTC	CASSPGPGGYEQYF
.	TRBJ2-7	.	TRBV20-1	TGCAGTGCCCCCGGGACAAGCAACGAGCAGTACTTC	CSAPGTSNEQYF
few	TRBJ1-1	.	TRBV20-1	TGCAGTGCTAGAGACCTCAGGGTCGGGAACACTGAAGCTTTCTTT	CSARDLRVGNTEAFF
many	TRBJ2-1	.	TRBV20-1	TGCAGTGCTAGAGAGAGCGGGTTGTCCTACAATGAGCAGTTCTTC	CSARESGLSYNEQFF